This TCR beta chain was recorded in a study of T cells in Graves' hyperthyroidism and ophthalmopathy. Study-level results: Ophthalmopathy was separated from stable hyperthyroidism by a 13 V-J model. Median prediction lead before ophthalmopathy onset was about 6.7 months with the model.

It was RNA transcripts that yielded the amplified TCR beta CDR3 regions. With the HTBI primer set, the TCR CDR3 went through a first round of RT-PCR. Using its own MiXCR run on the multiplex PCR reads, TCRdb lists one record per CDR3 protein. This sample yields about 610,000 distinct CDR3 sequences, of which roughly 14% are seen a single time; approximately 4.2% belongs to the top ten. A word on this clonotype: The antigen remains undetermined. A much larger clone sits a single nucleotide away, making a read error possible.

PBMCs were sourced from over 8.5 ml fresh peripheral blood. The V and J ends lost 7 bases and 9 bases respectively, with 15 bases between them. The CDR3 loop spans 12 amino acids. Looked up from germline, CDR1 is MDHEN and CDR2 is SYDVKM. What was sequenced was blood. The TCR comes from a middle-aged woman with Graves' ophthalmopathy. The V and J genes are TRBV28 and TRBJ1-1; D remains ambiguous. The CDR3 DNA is TGTGCCAGCATCGCCCAAGGAACTAAAGCTTTCTTT. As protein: CASIAQGTKAFF.